Below, 23 T cell receptor beta chains from the same sample are listed, as sequenced in a study of a mutant IDH1 vaccine in newly diagnosed glioma. Here immunoSEQ multiplex PCR was the method, and the copy in TCRdb shows in-frame clones only, minus some. The sample contains about 54,000 clones, roughly 80% of which appear only once. Time point in this sample: week 35, safety follow-up. One vaccine dose held 300 ug of mutant IDH1 20-mer peptide and came with topical imiquimod. These receptors are not linked to any known antigen. The source material was PBMCs, sampled from a glioma patient whose treatment included an IDH1 peptide vaccine. The receptors were gathered from a woman aged 18-30 years with glioma.

V is TRBV6-5 and J is TRBJ2-1; maybe TRBD2 (6 bases). The CDR3 has 14 amino acids. Trimming shortened V by 0 bases and J by 10 bases, and 13 bases separated the two germline ends. Germline CDR1 is MNHEY and CDR2 is SVGAGI. The CDR3: CASSYSRGGGEQFF. The CDR3 coding sequence is TGTGCCAGCAGTTACTCGCGGGGAGGTGGGGAGCAGTTCTTC.

The chain is built from TRBV27 and TRBJ2-7; TRBD1 might be the D (7 bases). Trimming pared 7 bases from V and 6 bases from J, leaving 25 bases between. The CDR3 sequence is 16 residues long. CDR1 is MNHEY, CDR2 SMNVEV, per germline (reference sequence). The DNA of the CDR3 is TGTGCCAGCACCTCAGGGGGTCAAGGGAGGTGGTTCGAGCAGTACTTC. It codes for CASTSGGQGRWFEQYF.

J is TRBJ2-1 and V is TRBV19; TRBD2 agrees at 12 bases. Unmatched junction bases numbered 3, after V lost 3 bases and J lost 9 bases. The CDR3 spans 14 residues. The V gene's germline CDR1 is LNHDA and CDR2 SQIVND (reference sequence). The DNA for the CDR3 is TGTGCCAGTAGTATGCTAGCGGGAGGGGGTGAGCAGTTCTTC. Its protein is CASSMLAGGGEQFF. Combining the CDR3 with reference TRBV19 and TRBJ2-1 gives the whole variable domain DGGITQSPKYLFRKEGQNVTLSCEQNLNHDAMYWYRQDPGQGLRLIYYSQIVNDFQKGDIAEGYSVSREKKESFPLTVTSAQKNPTAFYLCASSMLAGGGEQFFGPGTRLTVL.

The genes are TRBV12-5 and TRBJ1-1; 9 nucleotides agree with TRBD1. J was trimmed by 1 base and V by 6 bases; bases with no gene match: 6. In germline, CDR1 is LGHNT, CDR2 FRNRAP. The CDR3 has 15 amino acids. CDR3 coding DNA: TGTGCTAGTGGGACAGGGGGAGGAGCGAACACTGAAGCTTTCTTT. Protein sequence: CASGTGGGANTEAFF.

The genes are TRBV9 and TRBJ2-3, with D perhaps TRBD2 (6 bases). With 4 bases removed from V and 0 bases from J, the gap between germline ends came to 9 bases. CDR3 length: 14 amino acids. Per germline, CDR1 SGDLS and CDR2 YYNGEE. The CDR3 region has the DNA TGTGCCAGCAGCTTTGGGACTAGCACAGATACGCAGTATTTT. Translating gives CASSFGTSTDTQYF. The full variable domain, its missing parts supplied by reference TRBV9 and TRBJ2-3, is DSGVTQTPKHLITATGQRVTLRCSPRSGDLSVYWYQQSLDQGLQFLIQYYNGEERAKGNILERFSAQQFPDLHSELNLSSLELGDSALYFCASSFGTSTDTQYFGPGTRLTVL.

This sequence joins TRBV25-1 and TRBJ1-5; no firm D call. Germline V gene sequence: CDR1 MGHDK, CDR2 SYGVNS. Trimming removed 1 base from V and 2 bases from J, with 12 bases in between. This CDR3 contains 16 residues. CDR3 in amino acids: CASSESKASGNQPQHF. The CDR3 DNA reads as TGTGCCAGCAGTGAATCTAAGGCGTCGGGCAATCAGCCCCAGCATTTT.

V and J are TRBV7-9 and TRBJ1-1; TRBD1 might be the D (6 bases). V was cut by 5 bases and J by 6 bases, with 19 bases left in between. The CDR3 runs to 15 residues. Germline V gene sequence: CDR1 SEHNR, CDR2 FQNEAQ (reference sequence). Here the CDR3 DNA reads TGTGCCAGCAGCCCCTTGGGGGGCGGAAGGGCTGAAGCTTTCTTT. Translated, it gives CASSPLGGGRAEAFF.

V is TRBV30 and J is TRBJ2-5; TRBD1 agrees at 7 bases. Per germline, CDR1 GTSNPN and CDR2 SVGIG (reference sequence). The CDR3 is made up of 13 amino acids. With V trimmed by 4 bases and J by 5 bases, 7 bases remained unmatched. The chain's CDR3 is CAWIASDRETQYF. CDR3 in DNA: TGTGCCTGGATTGCTTCGGACAGGGAGACCCAGTACTTC.

The J gene is TRBJ1-2, the V gene TRBV5-1; the match to TRBD1 covers 7 bases. The CDR3 consists of 15 residues. V lost 6 bases to trimming and J lost 1 base; unmatched junction nucleotides: 9. Germline CDR1 reads SGHRS; CDR2 reads YFSETQ. CDR3 DNA: TGCGCCAGCACCTCTACGGGACAGTTTAACTATGGCTACACCTTC. Encoded protein: CASTSTGQFNYGYTF. Using reference TRBV5-1 and TRBJ1-2 for the parts outside the CDR3, the full variable domain is KAGVTQTPRYLIKTRGQQVTLSCSPISGHRSVSWYQQTPGQGLQFLFEYFSETQRNKGNFPGRFSGRQFSNSRSEMNVSTLELGDSALYLCASTSTGQFNYGYTFGSGTRLTVV.

The V call is TRBV6-5, the J call TRBJ1-6; D call uncertain. The CDR3 contains 12 residues. CDR1 is MNHEY and CDR2 is SVGAGI in the germline V gene. Trimming cost V 3 bases and J 15 bases, with 12 bases left between them. CDR3 amino acids: CASSYYNGGLHF. For the CDR3, the DNA is TGTGCCAGCAGTTATTATAATGGAGGCCTCCACTTT.

The rearrangement joins TRBV15 to TRBJ1-1, with 10 bases lining up with TRBD1. The trim removed 4 bases at V and 7 bases at J, leaving 3 bases unmatched. The CDR3 sequence is 13 residues long. Germline V lookup: CDR1 LNHNV, CDR2 YYDKDF (reference sequence). The CDR3 region is CATSTGTGVEAFF. Here the CDR3 DNA reads TGTGCCACCAGCACCGGGACAGGGGTTGAAGCTTTCTTT.

The chain couples TRBV29-1 to TRBJ2-2; 16 bases align to TRBD2. Per germline, CDR1 SQVTM and CDR2 ANQGSEA. V shed 6 bases, J shed 2 bases, and the junction held 3 bases outside the gene matches. The CDR3 is 16 residues long. The CDR3 reads CSVGTSGGGNTGELFF. The CDR3 DNA sequence: TGCAGCGTCGGGACTAGCGGGGGGGGTAACACCGGGGAGCTGTTTTTT.

The chain combines TRBV11-2 with TRBJ1-1; D unclear. The V end lost 1 base, the J end lost 8 bases, and 14 bases lay between the germline ends. CDR3 length: 14 residues. CDR1 is SGHAT, CDR2 FQNNGV, per germline. In DNA form, the CDR3 reads TGTGCCAGCAGCTTAGCGGCCCTTGGTGGGGAAGCTTTCTTT. It is translated as CASSLAALGGEAFF. The variable domain in full, completed from reference TRBV11-2 and TRBJ1-1, reads EAGVAQSPRYKIIEKRQSVAFWCNPISGHATLYWYQQILGQGPKLLIQFQNNGVVDDSQLPKDRFSAERLKGVDSTLKIQPAKLEDSAVYLCASSLAALGGEAFFGQGTRLTVV.

The rearrangement joins TRBV7-6 to TRBJ2-7; 7 positions match TRBD1. The CDR3 length is 13 residues. The germline gives CDR1 SGHVS, CDR2 FNYEAQ. V shed 5 bases, J shed 3 bases, and the junction held 4 bases outside the gene matches. The CDR3 sequence is CASSAGTDYEQYF. For the CDR3, the DNA is TGTGCCAGCAGCGCCGGGACAGACTACGAGCAGTACTTC.

The chain is built from TRBV5-1 and TRBJ1-1; possible D gene TRBD1, 5 bases. Looked up from germline, CDR1 is SGHRS and CDR2 is YFSETQ. This CDR3 contains 14 residues. The V and J ends lost 0 bases and 1 base respectively, with 7 bases between them. The CDR3 sequence is CASSLGQKNTEAFF. The CDR3 DNA reads TGCGCCAGCAGCTTGGGACAGAAGAACACTGAAGCTTTCTTT.

This chain uses TRBV11-2 with TRBJ1-1; D perhaps matches TRBD1 (5 bases). Germline V lookup: CDR1 SGHAT, CDR2 FQNNGV. V lost 3 bases and J lost 1, with 9 bases in between. There are 14 residues in the CDR3. CDR3 in DNA: TGTGCCAGCAGCTTTGCAGGGTCGAACACTGAAGCTTTCTTT. Translated, it gives CASSFAGSNTEAFF.

As to this clone: Other DNA sequences within the sample encode an identical CDR3. This sequence joins TRBV5-4 and TRBJ2-5; 8 positions agree with TRBD1. The germline gives CDR1 SGHNT, CDR2 YYREEE (reference sequence). The V and J ends lost 4 bases and 4 bases, in that order; junction bases with no gene match: 6. The CDR3 is 14 amino acids. CDR3 protein: CASSPGQGRETQYF. The CDR3 coding sequence is TGTGCCAGCAGCCCCGGACAGGGTCGAGAGACCCAGTACTTC.

This chain uses TRBV14 with TRBJ1-5; D remains ambiguous. CDR1 and CDR2 (germline): SGHDN, FVKESK. This CDR3 region has 13 residues. Trimming left V 4 bases short and J 3 bases short, with 7 bases between. This CDR3 reads CASSRFLNQPQHF. The CDR3 coding sequence is TGTGCCAGCAGCCGATTTCTCAATCAGCCCCAGCATTTT.

In the case of this clone: A junction boundary mismatches the germline segment, possibly from a read error. The chain recombines TRBV4-2 with TRBJ2-1; 7 bases agree with TRBD2. Germline loops: CDR1 LGHNA, CDR2 YNFKEQ. This CDR3 has 14 amino acids. The CDR3 loop is CASSQVGGGLAKIF. The CDR3 DNA follows: TGTGCCAGCAGCCAAGTGGGGGGGGGACTGGCCAAAATCTTC.

This rearrangement joins TRBV5-4 to TRBJ2-6; D is unresolved. V was trimmed by 4 bases and J by 6 bases, leaving 14 bases between them. The germline V gene encodes CDR1 SGHNT and CDR2 YYREEE (reference sequence). The CDR3 has 15 amino acids. The CDR3 sequence is CASSPQQSMANVLTF. Here the CDR3 DNA reads TGTGCCAGCAGCCCACAACAGTCTATGGCCAACGTCCTGACTTTC.

J is TRBJ1-5 and V is TRBV7-2, with a weak D call TRBD1 (6 bases). The V and J ends lost 1 base and 4 bases respectively, with 8 bases between them. CDR3 length equals 14 residues. Germline-derived CDR1 and CDR2 are SGHTA and FQGNSA. The DNA for the CDR3 is TGTGCCAGCAGCTTAGGGACAGAAAATCAGCCCCAGCATTTT. Amino acids: CASSLGTENQPQHF.

J is TRBJ1-1 and V is TRBV5-8; 7 nucleotides agree with TRBD1. V trimming: 3 bases; J trimming: 0 bases; junction bases outside the gene matches: 2. CDR1 and CDR2 (germline): SGHTS, YDEGEE. This CDR3 has 14 residues. CDR3 amino acids: CASSSGQVNTEAFF. The CDR3 nucleotides are TGTGCCAGCAGCTCCGGACAGGTGAACACTGAAGCTTTCTTT.

The sample holds one count of this clone. This chain links TRBV2 with TRBJ2-7, with 10 nucleotides matching TRBD1. CDR1 is SNHLY, CDR2 FYNNEI, per germline. J lost 2 bases, V lost 6 bases, and 4 bases had no gene match. The CDR3 contains 14 residues. CDR3: CASSRGTGAYEQYF. CDR3 bases: TGTGCCAGCAGCCGCGGGACAGGGGCCTACGAGCAGTACTTC.